The rows below give T cell receptor beta chains drawn from one sample of a study of blood T cell repertoires in COVID-19. Sequenced by immunoSEQ multiplex PCR; TCRdb stores in-frame clones only, minus some. The sample lists about 69,000 clones, roughly 86% occurring once. Sequencing input: peripheral blood. The receptor set was obtained from a man between 35 and 55 years old with COVID-19, enrolled during active disease. The CDR3 runs from the conserved cysteine through the conserved F or W. Fields, in order: CDR3 protein, clone size, V gene. Clone size appears in some rows only: once, few, many, or a class for an expanded clone.

CDR3 protein: CASSRRGLEETQYF
clone size: -
V gene: TRBV6-5

CDR3 protein: CAWSVGGYEAFF
clone size: -
V gene: TRBV30

CDR3 protein: CASSLGLARQYF
clone size: few
V gene: TRBV11-2

CDR3 protein: CASSQDWGDPYEQYF
clone size: -
V gene: TRBV3-1/TRBV3-2

CDR3 protein: CASADRPRNQPQHF
clone size: -
V gene: TRBV18

CDR3 protein: CASSSRGTNTGELFF
clone size: -
V gene: TRBV6-5

CDR3 protein: CASSSLWDRGSSSSYEQYF
clone size: -
V gene: TRBV28

CDR3 protein: CASRDGDGRGYTF
clone size: -
V gene: TRBV9

CDR3 protein: CASSFGQGTYEQYF
clone size: -
V gene: TRBV6-5

CDR3 protein: CASSGGQGNQPQHF
clone size: -
V gene: TRBV28

CDR3 protein: CASNEGQGGDEQFF
clone size: -
V gene: TRBV19

CDR3 protein: CSARNMETQYF
clone size: once
V gene: TRBV20-1

CDR3 protein: CASGGDNNEQFF
clone size: -
V gene: TRBV2

CDR3 protein: CASNGQGGTDTQYF
clone size: -
V gene: TRBV2

CDR3 protein: CASRPGTEVYGYTF
clone size: -
V gene: TRBV19

CDR3 protein: CASSDTSSYEQYF
clone size: once
V gene: TRBV5-8

CDR3 protein: CASSPRQRGFQPQHF
clone size: -
V gene: TRBV28

CDR3 protein: CASSPTAMNTEAFF
clone size: -
V gene: TRBV7-9

CDR3 protein: CASSEDRGYYGYTF
clone size: -
V gene: TRBV6-1

CDR3 protein: CASSMGGRETQYF
clone size: -
V gene: TRBV19